Sequencing of this T cell receptor beta chain was carried out in a study of T cells in Graves' hyperthyroidism and ophthalmopathy. Study-wide findings and caveats: Most thyroid clonotypes with frequency above 0.001 were detected in blood.

The CDR3 is 13 residues long. CDR1 and CDR2 from the germline V gene are DFQATT and SNEGSKA (reference sequence). V shed 3 bases and J shed 3 bases, with 11 bases lying between them. Patients aged 18 to 65 with hyperthyroidism were newly diagnosed, with duration under 2 months. Isolation of PBMCs was performed on around 9.4 ml fresh peripheral blood. Amplification of TCR beta CDR3 regions used RNA as the template. The study used the HTBI primer set for a first-round RT-PCR of the TCR CDR3. TCRdb used MiXCR to reprocess the multiplex PCR reads, holding one entry per CDR3 protein. The table records roughly 110,000 distinct CDR3 sequences, about 16% of them present only once. This clonotype showed up many times. Its antigen remains unknown.

Sequenced sample: blood. The clonotype was recovered from a woman aged 45-59 years with Graves' hyperthyroidism. The rearrangement uses TRBV20-1 and TRBJ1-1; D possibly corresponds to TRBD1 (6 bases). CDR3 protein: CSASWEGDTEAFF. DNA for the CDR3: TGCAGTGCTAGTTGGGAGGGGGACACTGAAGCTTTCTTT.